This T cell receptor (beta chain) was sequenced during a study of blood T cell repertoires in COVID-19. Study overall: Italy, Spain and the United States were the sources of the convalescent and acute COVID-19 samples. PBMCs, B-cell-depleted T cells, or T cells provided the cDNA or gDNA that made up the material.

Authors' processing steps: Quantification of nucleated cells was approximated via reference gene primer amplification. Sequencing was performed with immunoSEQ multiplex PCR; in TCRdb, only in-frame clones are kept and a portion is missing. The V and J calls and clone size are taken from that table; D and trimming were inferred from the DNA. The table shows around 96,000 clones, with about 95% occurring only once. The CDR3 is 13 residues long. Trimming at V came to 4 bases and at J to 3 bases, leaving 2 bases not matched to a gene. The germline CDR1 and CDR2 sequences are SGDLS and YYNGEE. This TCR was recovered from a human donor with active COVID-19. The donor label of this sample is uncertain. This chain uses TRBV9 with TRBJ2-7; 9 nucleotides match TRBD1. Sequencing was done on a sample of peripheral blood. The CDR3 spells CASSTDRGYEQYF. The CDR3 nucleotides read TGTGCCAGCAGCACGGACAGGGGCTACGAGCAGTACTTC.